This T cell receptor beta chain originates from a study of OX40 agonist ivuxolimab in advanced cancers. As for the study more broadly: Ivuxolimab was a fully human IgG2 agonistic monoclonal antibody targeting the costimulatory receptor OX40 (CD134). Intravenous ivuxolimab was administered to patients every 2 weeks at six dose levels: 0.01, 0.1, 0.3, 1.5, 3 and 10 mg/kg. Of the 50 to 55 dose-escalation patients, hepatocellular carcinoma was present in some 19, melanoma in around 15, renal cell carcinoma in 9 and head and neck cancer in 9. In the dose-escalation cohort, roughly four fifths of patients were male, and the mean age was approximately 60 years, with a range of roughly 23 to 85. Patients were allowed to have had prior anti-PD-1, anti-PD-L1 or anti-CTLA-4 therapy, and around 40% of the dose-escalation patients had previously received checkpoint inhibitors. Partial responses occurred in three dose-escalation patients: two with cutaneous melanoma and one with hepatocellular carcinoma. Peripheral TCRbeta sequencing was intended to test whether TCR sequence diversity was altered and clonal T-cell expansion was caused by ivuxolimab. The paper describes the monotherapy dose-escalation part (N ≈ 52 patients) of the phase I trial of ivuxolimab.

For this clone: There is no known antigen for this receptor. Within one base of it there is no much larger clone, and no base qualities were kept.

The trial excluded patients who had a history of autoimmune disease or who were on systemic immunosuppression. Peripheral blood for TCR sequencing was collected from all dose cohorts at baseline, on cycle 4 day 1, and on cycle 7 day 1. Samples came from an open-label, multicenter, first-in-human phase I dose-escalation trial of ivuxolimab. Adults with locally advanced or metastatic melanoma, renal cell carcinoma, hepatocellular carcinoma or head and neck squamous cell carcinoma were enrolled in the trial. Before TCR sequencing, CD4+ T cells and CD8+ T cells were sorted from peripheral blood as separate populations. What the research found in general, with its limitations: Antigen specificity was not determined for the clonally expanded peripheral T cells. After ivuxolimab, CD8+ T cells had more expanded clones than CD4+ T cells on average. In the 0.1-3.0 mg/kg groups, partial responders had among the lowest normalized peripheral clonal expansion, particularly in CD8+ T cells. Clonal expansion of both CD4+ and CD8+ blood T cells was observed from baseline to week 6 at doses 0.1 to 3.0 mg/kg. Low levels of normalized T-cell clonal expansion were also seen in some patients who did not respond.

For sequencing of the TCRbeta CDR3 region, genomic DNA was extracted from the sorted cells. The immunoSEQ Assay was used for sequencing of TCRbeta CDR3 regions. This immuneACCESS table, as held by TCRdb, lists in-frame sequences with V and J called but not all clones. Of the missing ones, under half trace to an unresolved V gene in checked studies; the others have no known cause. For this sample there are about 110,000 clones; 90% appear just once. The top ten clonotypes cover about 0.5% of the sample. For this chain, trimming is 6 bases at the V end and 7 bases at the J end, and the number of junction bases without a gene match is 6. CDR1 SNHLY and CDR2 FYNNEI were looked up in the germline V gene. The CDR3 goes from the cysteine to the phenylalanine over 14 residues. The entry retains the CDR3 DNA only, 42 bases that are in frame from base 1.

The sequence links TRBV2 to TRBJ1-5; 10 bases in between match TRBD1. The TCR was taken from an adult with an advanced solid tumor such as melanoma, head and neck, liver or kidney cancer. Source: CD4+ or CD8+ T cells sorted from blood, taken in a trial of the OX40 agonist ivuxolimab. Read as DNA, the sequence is TGTGCCAGCAGCGCGGGACAGGGGCGCCAGCCCCAGCATTTT. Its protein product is CASSAGQGRQPQHF. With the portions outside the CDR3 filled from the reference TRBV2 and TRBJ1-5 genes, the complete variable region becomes EPEVTQTPSHQVTQMGQEVILRCVPISNHLYFYWYRQILGQKVEFLVSFYNNEISEKSEIFDDQFSVERPDGSNFTLKIRSTKLEDSAMYFCASSAGQGRQPQHFGDGTRLSIL.